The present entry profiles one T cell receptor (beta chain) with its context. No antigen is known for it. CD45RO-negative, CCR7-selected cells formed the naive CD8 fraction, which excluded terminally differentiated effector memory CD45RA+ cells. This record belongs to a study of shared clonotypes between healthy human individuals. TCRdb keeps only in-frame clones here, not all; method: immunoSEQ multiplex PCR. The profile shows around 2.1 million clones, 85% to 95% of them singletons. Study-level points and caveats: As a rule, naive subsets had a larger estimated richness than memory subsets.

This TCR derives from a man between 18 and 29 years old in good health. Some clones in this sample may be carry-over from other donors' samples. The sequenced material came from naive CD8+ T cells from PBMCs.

CDR3 nucleotides: TGTGCCAGCAGCTCGGGACAGGTCGAAGCCAAAAACATTCAGTACTTC. Amino acid sequence: CASSSGQVEAKNIQYF. The chain carries TRBV7-9 and TRBJ2-4; 8 nucleotides align to TRBD1. J gave up 0 bases and V 4 bases, and 5 bases lay outside the gene matches. Germline V gene lookup returns CDR1 SEHNR and CDR2 FQNEAQ (reference sequence). The CDR3 length is 16 residues.